These 32 T cell receptor beta chains originate from one sample sequenced in a study of chemoradiotherapy in HPV16-positive cancers (dated by TCRdb to about 2022). Libraries were prepared through the immunoSEQ multiplex PCR assay. Drawn from immuneACCESS, this table holds only the in-frame rearrangements with V and J called that TCRdb kept. Clones are partly lost; checked studies trace under half to an unresolved V gene and leave the rest unexplained. For this sample there are some 970 clones; less than 75% appear just once. The top ten hold 13% to 15% of the sample. Sequenced material: tumor tissue, taken from a patient who underwent chemoradiotherapy. Every receptor here comes from a human donor with HPV-associated anogenital cancer.

V gene TRBV6-6 combines with J gene TRBJ1-2, with D possibly matching TRBD1 (5 bases). V was cut by 6 bases and J by 2 bases, with 13 bases left in between. Germline loops: CDR1 MNHNY, CDR2 SVGAGI (reference sequence). The CDR3 covers 14 residues. The CDR3 region has the DNA TGTGCCAGCAGGAAGTATGGGGACAACTATGGCTACACCTTC. This encodes CASRKYGDNYGYTF.

This clone appeared a single time. The J gene is TRBJ1-2, the V gene TRBV2, with TRBD1 matching over 10 bases. After removal of 6 bases from V and 4 bases from J, the junction contained 11 bases not matched to a gene. The length of the CDR3 is 16 residues. Germline V gene lookup returns CDR1 SNHLY and CDR2 FYNNEI. DNA for the CDR3: TGTGCCAGCAGAAGGGACAGGGGAGATAGGACCTATGGCTACACCTTC. It is translated as CASRRDRGDRTYGYTF. Using reference TRBV2 and TRBJ1-2 for the parts outside the CDR3, the full variable domain is EPEVTQTPSHQVTQMGQEVILRCVPISNHLYFYWYRQILGQKVEFLVSFYNNEISEKSEIFDDQFSVERPDGSNFTLKIRSTKLEDSAMYFCASRRDRGDRTYGYTFGSGTRLTVV.

This clone was detected only once. The chain combines TRBV5-1 with TRBJ2-1, with 8 bases fitting TRBD1. Germline CDR1 and CDR2: SGHRS and YFSETQ. The CDR3 has 14 residues. The ends lost 4 bases at V and 3 bases at J; junction bases unmatched: 3. This CDR3 is CASSATGDYNEQFF. The CDR3 nucleotides read TGCGCCAGCAGCGCGACAGGGGACTACAATGAGCAGTTCTTC.

This chain uses TRBV5-1 with TRBJ2-7; TRBD1 or TRBD2 may be the D gene (5 bases each). The CDR3 spans 14 residues. The germline CDR1 and CDR2 sequences are SGHRS and YFSETQ. The V end lost 1 base, the J end lost 2 bases, and 10 bases lay between the germline ends. CDR3 in amino acids: CASSLSPGPYEQYF. CDR3 coding DNA: TGCGCCAGCAGCTTGTCTCCGGGACCCTACGAGCAGTACTTC.

J is TRBJ2-7 and V is TRBV4-3; weak D call: TRBD2 (6 bases). Trimming cost V 1 base and J 2 bases, with 9 bases left between them. This CDR3 comprises 14 residues. Germline V gene data show CDR1 as LGHNA and CDR2 as YSLEER. The CDR3 DNA sequence: TGCGCCAGCAGCCAAGGACTAGAGGCCTACGAGCAGTACTTC. Protein product: CASSQGLEAYEQYF.

The rearrangement joins TRBV5-6 to TRBJ2-3; TRBD1 or TRBD2 may be the D gene (5 bases each). The CDR3 runs 12 residues. V was trimmed by 4 bases and J by 8 bases, leaving 11 bases between them. Looked up from germline, CDR1 is SGHDT and CDR2 is YYEEEE. The CDR3 region is CASSGQGRTQYF. The CDR3 region has the DNA TGTGCCAGCAGCGGGCAGGGACGTACGCAGTATTTT. Supplemented by reference TRBV5-6 and TRBJ2-3, the full variable domain reads DAGVTQSPTHLIKTRGQQVTLRCSPKSGHDTVSWYQQALGQGPQFIFQYYEEEERQRGNFPDRFSGHQFPNYSSELNVNALLLGDSALYLCASSGQGRTQYFGPGTRLTVL.

J is TRBJ1-2 and V is TRBV7-9, with D possibly being TRBD1 (6 bases). The CDR3 has 16 residues. Germline CDR1 SEHNR, CDR2 FQNEAQ (reference sequence). Trimming removed 5 bases at V and 3 bases at J, with 19 bases between. The CDR3 spells CASSGEGVWTDYGYTF. Written as DNA, the CDR3 is TGTGCCAGCAGCGGAGAAGGGGTGTGGACAGACTATGGCTACACCTTC.

V gene TRBV28 combines with J gene TRBJ2-2, with D maybe TRBD1 (6 bases). The V gene's germline CDR1 is MDHEN and CDR2 SYDVKM. The V gene lost 7 bases and the J gene lost 6 bases, with 15 bases spanning the gap. The CDR3 loop spans 14 amino acids. In nucleotides, the CDR3 is TGTGCCAGCATTGGACAGTTAATTGCCGGGGAGCTGTTTTTT. It encodes CASIGQLIAGELFF.

This clone was found once. The CDR3 protein is CASSFIPAGQETQYF. For the CDR3, the DNA is TGTGCCAGCAGCTTTATTCCGGCAGGGCAAGAGACCCAGTACTTC. This chain uses TRBV5-4 with TRBJ2-5; tentative D call: TRBD1 (5 bases). CDR1 is SGHNT, CDR2 YYREEE, per germline (reference sequence). The CDR3 length is 15 residues. Deletions cut 2 bases from V and 2 bases from J, with 13 bases between.

The CDR3 DNA reads as TGTGCCAGCAGTACCGGGACATTTGGCTACACCTTC. Its protein is CASSTGTFGYTF. The chain combines TRBV6-5 with TRBJ1-2; possible D gene TRBD1, 6 bases. CDR1 MNHEY and CDR2 SVGAGI come from the germline V gene. This CDR3 contains 12 residues. Trimming left V 5 bases short and J 7 bases short, with 11 bases between.

This clone has only a few counts. The gene calls are TRBV7-6 and TRBJ1-1, with D possibly matching TRBD1 (6 bases). Trimming cost V 6 bases and J 0 bases, with 14 bases left between them. The CDR3 spans 15 residues. In germline, CDR1 is SGHVS, CDR2 FNYEAQ. This chain's CDR3 is CASSRDTYMNTEAFF. CDR3 sequence (DNA): TGTGCCAGCAGTCGGGACACCTACATGAACACTGAAGCTTTCTTT.

The rearrangement links TRBV10-1 to TRBJ2-5, with TRBD2 matching 11 bases. The CDR3 extends over 16 amino acids. Germline V CDR1 and CDR2: WNHNN, SYGVQD (reference sequence). J was trimmed by 1 base and V by 3 bases; bases with no gene match: 4. CDR3 DNA sequence: TGCGCCAGCAGTGACCCCGGGACTAGCGGCCAAGAGACCCAGTACTTC. Translation: CASSDPGTSGQETQYF.

The gene calls are TRBV28 and TRBJ2-3; possibly TRBD1 for D (6 bases). Trimming pared 10 bases from V and 0 bases from J, leaving 14 bases between. Germline V gene sequence: CDR1 MDHEN, CDR2 SYDVKM. The CDR3 spans 14 residues. The CDR3 is CATTTGTSTDTQYF. DNA of the CDR3: TGTGCCACTACGACAGGAACCAGCACAGATACGCAGTATTTT.

This rearrangement joins TRBV22-1 to TRBJ1-2. TRBV22-1 is marked as a pseudogene. The CDR3 runs to 13 residues. DNA for the CDR3: TGTCCTGGGAGCGCGAGAAAGACCTATGGCTACACCTTC. Translating it yields CPGSARKTYGYTF.

The chain is built from TRBV7-2 and TRBJ2-3, with D unclear. The germline V gene has CDR1 SGHTA and CDR2 FQGNSA. The V end lost 2 bases, the J end lost 0 bases, and 6 bases lay between the germline ends. This CDR3 region has 14 residues. This CDR3 is CASSLSPSTDTQYF. CDR3 nucleotide sequence: TGTGCCAGCAGCTTAAGCCCAAGCACAGATACGCAGTATTTT.

This clone occurred once. The V gene is TRBV5-6, the J gene TRBJ2-3; TRBD2 aligns across 9 bases. The CDR3 sequence is 17 residues long. The V segment lost 0 bases and the J segment 10 bases; nucleotides outside the gene matches: 15. Germline V CDR1 and CDR2: SGHDT, YYEEEE. CDR3 loop: CASSLEGSGLAGGAQYF. CDR3 sequence (DNA): TGTGCCAGCAGCTTGGAGGGGTCGGGACTAGCAGGCGGTGCGCAGTATTTT.

V is TRBV5-1 and J is TRBJ2-1, with D possibly called TRBD1 or TRBD2 (5 bases each). Looked up from germline, CDR1 is SGHRS and CDR2 is YFSETQ. Trimming left V 5 bases short and J 5 bases short, with 14 bases between. The CDR3 has 14 amino acids. CDR3 DNA sequence: TGCGCCAGCAGTTACTGGGACCAAAACAATGAGCAGTTCTTC. It encodes CASSYWDQNNEQFF.

The rearrangement uses TRBV7-2 and TRBJ2-1; D is unclear. The CDR3 runs to 17 residues. Germline values: CDR1 SGHTA, CDR2 FQGNSA. Trimming cost V 0 bases and J 3 bases, with 15 bases left between them. CDR3 nucleotides: TGTGCCAGCAGCTTAGCATTGTTGGGATTCTACTACAATGAGCAGTTCTTC. Its protein product is CASSLALLGFYYNEQFF.

The chain carries TRBV11-3 and TRBJ2-1; either TRBD1 or TRBD2 may supply D (5 bases each). Looked up from germline, CDR1 is SGHNT and CDR2 is YENEEA. Trimming cost V 1 base and J 5 bases, with 9 bases left between them. This CDR3 region has 14 residues. The CDR3 DNA reads as TGTGCCAGCAGCTTAGTTGGGACCAACAATGAGCAGTTCTTC. This sequence encodes CASSLVGTNNEQFF.

This clone was counted only a few times. The chain is built from TRBV5-8 and TRBJ2-1; no firm D call. Trimming removed 5 bases from V and 3 bases from J, with 6 bases in between. The CDR3 length is 12 residues. Germline assignment: CDR1 SGHTS and CDR2 YDEGEE. CDR3 nucleotides: TGTGCCAGCAGACCGAACTACAATGAGCAGTTCTTC. This gives the protein CASRPNYNEQFF.

The rearrangement links TRBV28 to TRBJ2-5; unclear D gene. The CDR3 runs 12 residues. CDR1 MDHEN and CDR2 SYDVKM come from the germline V gene. Trimming removed 5 bases from V and 7 bases from J, with 11 bases in between. The CDR3 nucleotides are TGTGCCAGCAGTGTCATCTTTGGGACCCAGTACTTC. This codes for CASSVIFGTQYF.

This clone was seen more than once but under ten times. The chain carries TRBV19 and TRBJ1-4; D possibly corresponds to TRBD1 (6 bases). Germline V gene data show CDR1 as LNHDA and CDR2 as SQIVND (reference sequence). The CDR3 is made up of 15 amino acids. Deletions cut 7 bases from V and 7 bases from J, with 19 bases between. The CDR3 DNA is TGTGCCAGTACCCCGACTGGGGGGCACGGTGAAAAACTGTTTTTT. Translating gives CASTPTGGHGEKLFF.

The chain has TRBV10-2 and TRBJ2-7; D is tentatively TRBD1 or TRBD2 (5 bases each). V was shortened by 5 bases and J by 1 base, with 9 bases between the two germline ends. This CDR3 contains 13 residues. The germline gives CDR1 WSHSY, CDR2 SAAADI. The CDR3 DNA reads TGCGCCAGCAGTAGGGACGGTTCCTACGAGCAGTACTTC. Its translation: CASSRDGSYEQYF.

CDR3 loop: CSVERASSYEAFF. CDR3 nucleotides: TGCAGCGTTGAGCGGGCGTCGAGTTATGAAGCTTTCTTT. The V and J genes are TRBV29-1 and TRBJ1-1; unclear D gene. The CDR3 spans 13 residues. V lost 3 bases and J 7 bases, leaving 15 bases between the germline ends. CDR1 and CDR2 (germline): SQVTM, ANQGSEA.

The chain carries TRBV19 and TRBJ2-1; 8 nucleotides agree with TRBD2. Germline V gene sequence: CDR1 LNHDA, CDR2 SQIVND (reference sequence). The J segment lost 0 bases and the V segment lost 6 bases, leaving 10 bases of the junction unmatched. This CDR3 has 17 amino acids. The CDR3 loop reads CASRITIAGPSYNEQFF. For the CDR3, the DNA is TGTGCCAGTAGGATTACCATAGCGGGGCCCTCCTACAATGAGCAGTTCTTC.

The chain is built from TRBV10-2 and TRBJ2-5; no reliable D call. Looked up from germline, CDR1 is WSHSY and CDR2 is SAAADI. The CDR3 runs to 12 residues. The ends were cut back, 6 bases at V and 1 base at J, with 6 bases in the middle. This CDR3 reads CASRHSQETQYF. The CDR3, as DNA: TGCGCCAGCAGGCACAGCCAAGAGACCCAGTACTTC.

This clone was found a few times. The chain carries TRBV20-1 and TRBJ1-1; a possible D gene is TRBD1 (5 bases). From germline, CDR1 is DFQATT and CDR2 SNEGSKA (reference sequence). This CDR3 spans 11 amino acids. Trimming cost V 4 bases and J 8 bases, with 11 bases left between them. The CDR3 sequence is CSAKVRQEAFF. DNA for the CDR3: TGCAGTGCTAAGGTGAGACAGGAAGCTTTCTTT.

The chain links TRBV28 to TRBJ1-1; TRBD1 matches 7 bases. CDR1 MDHEN and CDR2 SYDVKM come from the germline V gene. Losses at the gene ends were 3 bases for V and 3 bases for J; bases not matched to a gene: 13. This CDR3 has 17 residues. DNA for the CDR3: TGTGCCAGCAGTTTGCCAGGGGGGAGCCGGGGGGACACTGAAGCTTTCTTT. The encoded protein is CASSLPGGSRGDTEAFF.

The J gene is TRBJ2-5, the V gene TRBV5-1, with 8 nucleotides matching TRBD2. This CDR3 has 15 amino acids. Trimming took 7 bases from V and 3 from J; bases not matched to a gene: 11. Germline V lookup: CDR1 SGHRS, CDR2 YFSETQ. CDR3 in DNA: TGCGCCAGCCACCTCGGGGCGGGGGGTAAAGAGACCCAGTACTTC. It translates to CASHLGAGGKETQYF.

This chain joins TRBV5-1 and TRBJ2-2; 10 bases agree with TRBD2. J was trimmed by 1 base and V by 1 base; bases with no gene match: 10. Germline V lookup: CDR1 SGHRS, CDR2 YFSETQ. The CDR3 contains 19 residues. CDR3 sequence: CASSLNGLAGAQNTGELFF. In DNA, the CDR3 is TGCGCCAGCAGCTTGAACGGGCTAGCGGGGGCTCAGAACACCGGGGAGCTGTTTTTT.

The V gene is TRBV9, the J gene TRBJ2-7, with TRBD1 identical over 9 bases. The V and J ends lost 2 bases and 3 bases, in that order; junction bases with no gene match: 6. The CDR3 contains 15 residues. From germline, CDR1 is SGDLS and CDR2 YYNGEE. CDR3 coding DNA: TGTGCCAGCAGCGTTACCGGGACAGGGAGCTACGAGCAGTACTTC. This codes for CASSVTGTGSYEQYF.

There are a few counts of this clone. The gene calls are TRBV14 and TRBJ1-2; 7 bases map to TRBD1. From germline, CDR1 is SGHDN and CDR2 FVKESK. The CDR3 is made up of 12 amino acids. V trimming: 3 bases; J trimming: 13 bases; junction bases outside the gene matches: 8. CDR3 sequence (DNA): TGTGCCAGCAGCCACGACAGGGTGTTCCTCACCTTC. Translation: CASSHDRVFLTF. Full variable domain (missing parts from reference TRBV14 and TRBJ1-2): EAGVTQFPSHSVIEKGQTVTLRCDPISGHDNLYWYRRVMGKEIKFLLHFVKESKQDESGMPNNRFLAERTGGTYSTLKVQPAELEDSGVYFCASSHDRVFLTFGSGTRLTVV.